This T cell receptor (beta chain) was captured in a study of monozygotic twins with inflammatory bowel disease. Findings of the study overall: Healthy co-twins had higher TCRbeta inverse Simpson diversity than their IBD twins. The analysis did not separate different T cell subtypes.

This CDR3 has 12 residues. Germline values: CDR1 SGHRS, CDR2 YFSETQ. With respect to this clonotype: No antigen is known for it.

UMIs that had a 6-nucleotide sample barcode were put in using template switching. TCRdb processed the 5' RACE reads again and assigns one entry to each CDR3 protein, with no DNA. The table gives about 210,000 distinct CDR3 sequences; the top ten clones make up 1.6% of it. This receptor was taken from a human donor with ulcerative colitis or Crohn's disease, or a healthy co-twin of an affected twin (not recorded which). The sequenced material came from blood. V gene TRBV5-1 combines with J gene TRBJ1-1; the TCRdb D gene call, TRBD1, has no DNA to confirm it. Here the CDR3 reads CASSFNREEAFF.